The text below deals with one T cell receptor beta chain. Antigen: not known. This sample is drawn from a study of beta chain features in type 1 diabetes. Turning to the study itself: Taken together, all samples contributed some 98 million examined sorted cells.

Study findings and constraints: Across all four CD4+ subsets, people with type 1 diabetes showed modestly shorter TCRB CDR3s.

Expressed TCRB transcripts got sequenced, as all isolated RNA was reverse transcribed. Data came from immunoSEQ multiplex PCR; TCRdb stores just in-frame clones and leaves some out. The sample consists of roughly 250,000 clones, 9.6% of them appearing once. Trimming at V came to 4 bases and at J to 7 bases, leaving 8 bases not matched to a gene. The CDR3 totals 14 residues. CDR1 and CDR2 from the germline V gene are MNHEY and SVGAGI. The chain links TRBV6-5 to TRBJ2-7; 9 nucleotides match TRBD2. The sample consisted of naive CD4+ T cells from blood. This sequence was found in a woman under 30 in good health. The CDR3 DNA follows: TGTGCCAGCAGTTGGGCTAGCGGGAAGGGTGAGCAGTACTTC. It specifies CASSWASGKGEQYF.